This T cell receptor (beta chain) was recovered during a study of tumor and adjacent non-tumor tissue in lung cancer. Looking at the study overall: On average, productive TCRbeta reads reached around 4 million per sample.

The count of this clonotype is one. This sample's RNA came from whole unsorted tissue. The germline V gene encodes CDR1 SEHNR and CDR2 FQNEAQ (reference sequence). The CDR3 length is 12 residues. The library came from three nested PCR rounds adapted from ARM-PCR protocols. A single record per CDR3 protein comes from TCRdb applying MiXCR to the multiplex PCR reads. The sample shows tens of thousands of distinct CDR3 sequences, approximately 71% of them seen only once. V gene TRBV7-9 combines with J gene TRBJ2-1; perhaps TRBD1 as D (6 bases). Sequenced material: lung tumor tissue. The sequence was collected from a woman aged 70-85 years with non-small cell lung cancer. As DNA, the CDR3 is TGTGTCAGTAGCACAGGGTTCAATGAGCAGTTCTTC. Translation gives CVSSTGFNEQFF.